The sequence of this T cell receptor (beta chain) was determined in a study of blood T cell repertoires in COVID-19. Study context: From the United States, Italy and Spain came samples of acute and convalescent COVID-19. From T cells, B-cell-depleted T cells, or PBMCs came the material, which was cDNA or gDNA.

As handled by the study authors: It was from reference gene primer amplification that nucleated cell counts were estimated. TCRdb keeps only in-frame clones here, not all; method: immunoSEQ multiplex PCR. V, J and clone size derive from that table, while D and trimming were established from the DNA sequence. The data show roughly 83,000 clones, with around nine tenths seen just once and 7.5% to 9.5% held by the top ten. Input material: peripheral blood. The source of this sequence is an elderly man with active or convalescent COVID-19.

For the CDR3, the DNA is TGTGCCAGCAGTACGGACAGGGGTGGGGAGCTGTTTTTT. Its protein product is CASSTDRGGELFF. This chain links TRBV7-2 with TRBJ2-2; TRBD1 matches at 9 bases. V shed 6 bases and J 8 bases; nucleotides not matched to a gene: 4. CDR1 and CDR2 (germline): SGHTA, FQGNSA. The CDR3 is 13 residues long.